This T cell receptor beta chain was sequenced for a study of T cells expressing NK-cell markers (dated by TCRdb to between 2020 and 2021). Some background on the complete study: Three sorted T-cell subsets (CD3+CD56+NKG2C+, CD3+CD56+NKG2C- and CD3+CD56-NKG2C+) from seven to nine donors had their TCR beta-chain repertoires profiled. Seven of the eight sequenced donors were HCMV-seropositive and one was HCMV-seronegative. The study sequenced eight donors, all healthy volunteers chosen at random: three men and five women. Sequencing of the libraries produced 2 x 150 bp reads on Illumina HiSeq 2000/2500, MiSeq or NextSeq. Here is what the overall study found, with its caveats: For over five donors, the dominant CD3+CD56+NKG2C+ clonotypes were among the top 10 CD8+ clonotypes and accounted for about 1.0-7.5% of CD8+ T cells. It remained unclear whether the expanded NKG2C-expressing T cell clones were specific for HCMV antigens. Those dominant clonotypes were again the most abundant among CD3+CD56-NKG2C+ cells in four donors, at about 28.3-65%.

The sample was run on an Illumina HiSeq 2000. TCR beta cDNA libraries were prepared using 5'RACE template switching, which introduced a universal primer site and unique molecular identifiers. Priming for cDNA synthesis came from the TCR beta constant segment, and two successive PCR amplification steps followed. Per the source publication's procedure: MIGEC was used to demultiplex reads and group the reads by UMI, and MiTCR was used to assemble and quantify clonotypes. To exclude erroneous sequences, only TCR cDNA sequences supported by at least two reads were retained. The tcR package was used for downstream repertoire analysis, and clonotypes were matched across fractions by CDR3 nucleotide sequence plus V segment. VDJmatch was used to annotate antigen specificity against VDJdb, with one amino acid substitution allowed in CDR3. Each entry corresponds to one CDR3 protein sequence from reads that TCRdb reprocessed, and DNA is not given. The V and J calls here are based on TCRdb, not the publication. The table for this sample shows roughly 420,000 distinct CDR3 sequences. Under 7.5% of the sample comes from the top ten.

HCMV-specific IgG was detected in serum with a commercial ELISA kit to determine HCMV serostatus. Ficoll density gradient centrifugation was used to isolate peripheral blood mononuclear cells from blood. As concerns this clonotype: Its antigen is still unknown.

The sample was blood T cells: a sorted CD56 or NKG2C T cell subset, CD4+ or CD8+ T cells, or bulk PBMC T cells (not recorded which). The origin of this receptor is a woman aged 18-70 years in good health.

The CDR3 has the sequence CASSTTGEAGELFF. The V and J segments used are TRBV5-1 and TRBJ2-2; the D gene TCRdb calls, TRBD1, cannot be checked with no DNA. The CDR3 runs 14 amino acids, cysteine and phenylalanine included. The DNA is not on file. CDR1 and CDR2 were assigned from the germline V gene as SGHRS and YFSETQ.